This T cell receptor (beta chain) was captured in a study of human T cells and chemical hapten exposure. Study-wide background: Small volume differences among pooled libraries mainly caused per-sample TCR yield variation.

In the study's own analysis: TCRs per sample had a median of roughly 93,000 and ranged from about 23,224 to 700,000. TCRdb reanalysed the RACE reads using MiXCR and keeps one entry per CDR3 protein. TCRdb, not the original authors, processed these V and J calls. The sample shows some 120,000 distinct CDR3 sequences, roughly 9.5% of them seen only once. Time point reported: healthy volunteer bleed at 2 weeks. The template was total RNA from unfractionated whole blood. Notes on the study in general: Sensitizing to DPC left TCRs with a frequency above 1 in 1000 unaltered.

Worth noting for this clonotype: Its antigen remains unidentified.

This CDR3 has 14 amino acids. The germline CDR1 and CDR2 sequences are KGHDR and SFDVKD. The V gene end was trimmed by 4 bases and the J gene end by 5 bases; junction bases not matched to a gene: 4. Sequenced: whole blood. This chain uses TRBV24-1 with TRBJ2-3, with TRBD1 matching over 8 bases. The sequence derives from a male donor in good health. Some clones in this sample may be carry-over from other donors' samples. Written as DNA, the CDR3 is TGTGCCACCAGTGACGCAGGGGGCTTAGATACGCAGTATTTT. Translation: CATSDAGGLDTQYF.